One sample yielded the 28 T cell receptor beta chains listed below, sequenced in a study of shared clonotypes between healthy human individuals. Sequenced by immunoSEQ multiplex PCR; TCRdb stores in-frame clones only, minus some. The data show 1.5 million to 2.5 million clones, about 95% seen once. As defined, naive CD8 cells were CD45RO-negative and positively selected for CCR7, with terminally differentiated effector memory CD45RA+ cells excluded. Sequencing used naive CD8+ T cells sorted from blood. These receptors were obtained from a man between 18 and 29 years old in good health.

The chain is built from TRBV4-3 and TRBJ2-1, with 10 nucleotides matching TRBD2. The germline CDR1 and CDR2 sequences are LGHNA and YSLEER. The CDR3 consists of 19 residues. The V segment lost 0 bases and the J segment 8 bases; nucleotides outside the gene matches: 16. The CDR3 DNA sequence: TGCGCCAGCAGCCAAGATTTGTGGGGACTAGCGTCCAGTGGGGATGAGCAGTTCTTC. This translates into CASSQDLWGLASSGDEQFF.

The chain is built from TRBV7-6 and TRBJ2-1, with D unclear. This CDR3 region has 13 residues. Looked up from germline, CDR1 is SGHVS and CDR2 is FNYEAQ. V was shortened by 2 bases and J by 4 bases, with 6 bases between the two germline ends. In DNA, the CDR3 is TGTGCCAGCAGCTTACGCCAGTACAATGAGCAGTTCTTC. This gives the protein CASSLRQYNEQFF.

The chain has TRBV27 and TRBJ1-5; 7 bases align to TRBD1. Germline V gene data show CDR1 as MNHEY and CDR2 as SMNVEV (reference sequence). J lost 7 bases, V lost 5 bases, and 17 bases had no gene match. There are 17 residues in the CDR3. CDR3: CASSPSQGDAFGQPQHF. CDR3 sequence (DNA): TGTGCCAGCAGTCCATCCCAGGGGGACGCCTTCGGGCAGCCCCAGCATTTT.

The V call is TRBV18, the J call TRBJ2-2; D not resolved. Germline V gene data show CDR1 as KGHSH and CDR2 as LQKENI. This CDR3 contains 13 residues. Trimming cost V 4 bases and J 2 bases, with 5 bases left between them. The CDR3 DNA is TGTGCCAGCTCACTGGCCAACACCGGGGAGCTGTTTTTT. This sequence encodes CASSLANTGELFF.

Here the CDR3 DNA reads TGCGCCAGCAGTCCCCCGCTGCCGATTGCCAATGAGCAGTTCTTC. Residues: CASSPPLPIANEQFF. The gene calls are TRBV10-2 and TRBJ2-1; D is undetermined. This CDR3 region has 15 residues. Germline V gene lookup returns CDR1 WSHSY and CDR2 SAAADI. Trimming took off 5 bases at V and 6 bases at J, with 17 bases between the two ends.

The chain employs TRBV28 and TRBJ1-4; TRBD1 aligns across 8 bases. Germline assignment: CDR1 MDHEN and CDR2 SYDVKM. CDR3 length equals 14 residues. V was pared by 2 bases and J by 7 bases, with 3 bases of the junction left unmatched. The CDR3 nucleotides are TGTGCCAGCAGTTTAAGCAGGGGGCCTGAAAAACTGTTTTTT. This translates into CASSLSRGPEKLFF.

The chain links TRBV30 to TRBJ1-2; perhaps TRBD1 as D (6 bases). The CDR3 extends over 14 amino acids. The germline V gene has CDR1 GTSNPN and CDR2 SVGIG (reference sequence). Trimming pared 0 bases from V and 6 bases from J, leaving 14 bases between. The CDR3 nucleotides are TGTGCCTGGAGTGTAATGGGGGCAGGCGATGGCTACACCTTC. This translates into CAWSVMGAGDGYTF.

The chain couples TRBV29-1 to TRBJ2-1, with 9 nucleotides matching TRBD1. There are 14 residues in the CDR3. The germline V gene has CDR1 SQVTM and CDR2 ANQGSEA. Losses at the gene ends were 0 bases for V and 9 bases for J; bases not matched to a gene: 6. CDR3 in amino acids: CSVEEAGTGTEQFF. The DNA of the CDR3 is TGCAGCGTTGAAGAGGCCGGGACAGGGACTGAGCAGTTCTTC.

This rearrangement joins TRBV9 to TRBJ2-7; maybe TRBD2 (6 bases). Between the trimmed V and J ends, which lost 0 bases and 5 bases, there was a span of 15 bases. There are 15 residues in the CDR3. Looked up from germline, CDR1 is SGDLS and CDR2 is YYNGEE. In nucleotides, the CDR3 is TGTGCCAGCAGCGTAGTAGGCTCGAGGGAGGACGAGCAGTACTTC. As protein: CASSVVGSREDEQYF.

The chain has TRBV23-1 and TRBJ2-3; D is unresolved. TRBV23-1 is known as an ORF, though its function is uncertain. The V and J ends lost 7 bases and 0 bases respectively, with 17 bases between them. The CDR3 is 16 residues long. CDR3 region: CASTQFTPTSTDTQYF. CDR3 DNA sequence: TGCGCCAGCACCCAATTTACCCCGACTAGCACAGATACGCAGTATTTT.

The chain employs TRBV7-6 and TRBJ2-1, with 10 bases fitting TRBD2. With V trimmed by 5 bases and J by 1 base, 8 bases remained unmatched. The germline gives CDR1 SGHVS, CDR2 FNYEAQ. The CDR3 extends over 17 amino acids. CDR3 in amino acids: CASSRKSGGASYNEQFF. The CDR3 bases are TGTGCCAGCAGCCGTAAGAGCGGGGGGGCATCCTACAATGAGCAGTTCTTC.

The V gene is TRBV5-1, the J gene TRBJ2-1; the match to TRBD2 covers 10 bases. Germline V gene sequence: CDR1 SGHRS, CDR2 YFSETQ. The length of the CDR3 is 17 residues. Trimming took 0 bases from V and 1 from J; bases not matched to a gene: 4. CDR3 sequence (DNA): TGCGCCAGCAGCTTGGGCCTAGCGGGGGAATCCTACAATGAGCAGTTCTTC. Its translation is CASSLGLAGESYNEQFF.

Turning to this clone: Within the sample, other DNA sequences also encode this same CDR3. This sequence joins TRBV5-4 and TRBJ2-7, with a possible D match to TRBD1 (6 bases). Germline CDR1 SGHNT, CDR2 YYREEE (reference sequence). V gave up 0 bases and J gave up 2 bases, with 12 bases separating them. CDR3 length: 15 amino acids. The CDR3 spells CASSLGQGITYEQYF. The CDR3 DNA sequence: TGTGCCAGCAGCTTGGGTCAGGGGATTACCTACGAGCAGTACTTC.

The CDR3 loop is CASSFWDPQETQYF. CDR3 DNA: TGTGCCAGCAGTTTCTGGGATCCCCAAGAGACCCAGTACTTC. The chain is built from TRBV28 and TRBJ2-5; D not resolved. Germline V gene data show CDR1 as MDHEN and CDR2 as SYDVKM. The CDR3 has 14 residues. V was pared by 3 bases and J by 1 base, with 9 bases between.

This sequence joins TRBV28 and TRBJ2-4; perhaps TRBD2 as D (5 bases). This CDR3 comprises 16 residues. CDR1 and CDR2 (germline): MDHEN, SYDVKM. The V gene lost 4 bases and the J gene lost 8 bases, with 21 bases spanning the gap. CDR3 protein: CASSSPAGPEEYIQYF. The CDR3 DNA reads TGTGCCAGCAGTTCCCCCGCGGGTCCGGAGGAATACATTCAGTACTTC.

This clone has only one observation. The CDR3 spells CASSESRSWGVASYEQYF. Here the CDR3 DNA reads TGTGCCAGCAGTGAAAGTCGGTCTTGGGGGGTAGCCTCCTACGAGCAGTACTTC. V gene TRBV6-1 combines with J gene TRBJ2-7; D is perhaps TRBD2 (6 bases). Trimming stripped 2 bases from V and 0 bases from J, with 20 bases between. The CDR3 contains 18 residues. Germline V gene data show CDR1 as MNHNS and CDR2 as SASEGT.

The rearrangement uses TRBV10-3 and TRBJ2-1; D could derive from TRBD1 or TRBD2 (7 bases each). CDR1 ENHRY and CDR2 SYGVKD come from the germline V gene. V dropped 11 bases and J dropped 8 bases, with 25 bases sitting between them. This CDR3 is 15 amino acids long. The CDR3 region has the DNA TGTGCCTCCAGGGGGGGCCCAGGGGGTAATGATGAGCAGTTCTTC. Its protein is CASRGGPGGNDEQFF.

The chain has TRBV6-5 and TRBJ1-1, with D perhaps TRBD1 (6 bases). Per germline, CDR1 MNHEY and CDR2 SVGAGI. CDR3 length: 15 amino acids. V was pared by 4 bases and J by 4 bases, with 16 bases between. The CDR3 is CASSSGWGRGTEAFF. Here the CDR3 DNA reads TGTGCCAGCAGTTCCGGATGGGGGCGAGGCACTGAAGCTTTCTTT.

The chain combines TRBV30 with TRBJ2-3; D gene ambiguous. Germline V lookup: CDR1 GTSNPN, CDR2 SVGIG (reference sequence). This CDR3 contains 12 residues. Trimming cost V 4 bases and J 5 bases, with 10 bases left between them. The CDR3 DNA reads TGTGCCTGGATGGTAGGGCTAGATACGCAGTATTTT. It translates to CAWMVGLDTQYF.

The chain uses TRBV4-2 and TRBJ1-1; D might be TRBD1 (5 bases). The CDR3 has 16 amino acids. CDR1 is LGHNA and CDR2 is YNFKEQ in the germline V gene. V gave up 8 bases and J gave up 5 bases, with 24 bases separating them. The CDR3 loop reads CASLSAEGAGETEAFF. CDR3 bases: TGTGCCAGCCTCAGCGCTGAAGGGGCCGGGGAGACTGAAGCTTTCTTT.

A word on this clone: Other DNA sequences in the sample encode the same CDR3. V usage is TRBV9 and J usage is TRBJ2-7, with 13 bases fitting TRBD2. The germline CDR1 and CDR2 sequences are SGDLS and YYNGEE. The length of the CDR3 is 15 residues. Losses at the gene ends were 4 bases for V and 4 bases for J; bases not matched to a gene: 5. The CDR3 spells CASSPGTSGAYEQYF. CDR3 DNA: TGTGCCAGCAGCCCCGGGACTAGCGGGGCATACGAGCAGTACTTC.

This chain joins TRBV29-1 and TRBJ2-5; the D is unclear. V was cut by 1 base and J by 5 bases, with 8 bases left in between. The length of the CDR3 is 12 residues. Looked up from germline, CDR1 is SQVTM and CDR2 is ANQGSEA. The CDR3 DNA sequence: TGCAGCGTTGAAGCCGAAGAGGAGACCCAGTACTTC. This translates into CSVEAEEETQYF. The full variable domain, completed using reference TRBV29-1 and TRBJ2-5, is SAVISQKPSRDICQRGTSLTIQCQVDSQVTMMFWYRQQPGQSLTLIATANQGSEATYESGFVIDKFPISRPNLTFSTLTVSNMSPEDSSIYLCSVEAEEETQYFGPGTRLLVL.

This chain joins TRBV4-1 and TRBJ1-3; the match to TRBD1 covers 10 bases. This CDR3 contains 17 residues. Germline values: CDR1 MGHRA, CDR2 YSYEKL. The V and J ends lost 0 bases and 4 bases, in that order; junction bases with no gene match: 6. The CDR3 sequence: CASSQDGTGDSGNTIYF. CDR3 DNA sequence: TGCGCCAGCAGCCAAGATGGGACAGGGGACTCCGGAAACACCATATATTTT.

The J gene is TRBJ2-7, the V gene TRBV7-9; tentative D call: TRBD1 (6 bases). Germline CDR1 and CDR2: SEHNR and FQNEAQ (reference sequence). The length of the CDR3 is 11 residues. Trimming removed 5 bases at V and 7 bases at J, with 9 bases between. The CDR3 region has the DNA TGTGCCAGCAGCACAGGGAAGGAGCAGTACTTC. As protein: CASSTGKEQYF.

About this clone: Other DNA sequences from this sample encode an identical CDR3 as well. The chain links TRBV9 to TRBJ2-7; TRBD2 agrees at 7 bases. The CDR3 loop spans 15 amino acids. V lost 0 bases and J lost 0; bases outside the gene matches: 3. Germline values: CDR1 SGDLS, CDR2 YYNGEE. In DNA, the CDR3 is TGTGCCAGCAGCGTAGCGGGAGGCGGCTCCTACGAGCAGTACTTC. Protein sequence: CASSVAGGGSYEQYF.

A word on this clone: Other DNA variants within this sample encode the same CDR3. The chain recombines TRBV9 with TRBJ1-3; D is ambiguous. V gave up 0 bases and J gave up 0 bases, with 7 bases separating them. CDR1 is SGDLS, CDR2 YYNGEE, per germline. The CDR3 totals 15 residues. CDR3 bases: TGTGCCAGCAGCGTAGGGGGAGTCTCTGGAAACACCATATATTTT. Translation: CASSVGGVSGNTIYF.

V and J are TRBV2 and TRBJ1-1, with D perhaps matching TRBD1 (5 bases). Germline values: CDR1 SNHLY, CDR2 FYNNEI. This CDR3 spans 13 amino acids. V dropped 7 bases and J dropped 3 bases, with 12 bases sitting between them. The CDR3 here is CASKGWEDTEAFF. CDR3 bases: TGTGCCAGCAAGGGGTGGGAGGACACTGAAGCTTTCTTT.

The chain links TRBV13 to TRBJ2-7; D is perhaps TRBD1 (6 bases). V lost 6 bases, J lost 0 bases, and 12 bases lay in between. The CDR3 loop spans 14 amino acids. Germline CDR1 reads PRHDT; CDR2 reads FYEKMQ (reference sequence). Written as DNA, the CDR3 is TGTGCCAGCAGAGGGTGGGGGCACTCCTACGAGCAGTACTTC. Protein product: CASRGWGHSYEQYF.